This T cell receptor (beta chain) was observed in a study of T cells in Graves' hyperthyroidism and ophthalmopathy. In germline, CDR1 is SGHRS, CDR2 YFSETQ. The CDR3 spans 16 residues. V trimming: 4 bases; J trimming: 4 bases; junction bases outside the gene matches: 8. TCR beta CDR3 region amplification was performed from RNA transcripts. The HTBI primer set drove a first-round RT-PCR of the TCR CDR3. One entry per CDR3 protein, called by TCRdb with MiXCR from the multiplex PCR reads. Of fewer than 550,000 distinct CDR3 sequences in the sample, 15% to 18% were seen once. In this sample, this clonotype turned up a few times.

The chain combines TRBV5-1 with TRBJ2-3, with 11 positions matching TRBD2. The sample was blood. This sequence was found in a woman in her late teens or twenties with Graves' hyperthyroidism. CDR3 protein: CASSLSGGGYADTQYF. Written as DNA, the CDR3 is TGCGCCAGCAGCCTTAGCGGGGGGGGGTACGCAGATACGCAGTATTTT. Full variable domain (missing parts from reference TRBV5-1 and TRBJ2-3): KAGVTQTPRYLIKTRGQQVTLSCSPISGHRSVSWYQQTPGQGLQFLFEYFSETQRNKGNFPGRFSGRQFSNSRSEMNVSTLELGDSALYLCASSLSGGGYADTQYFGPGTRLTVL.